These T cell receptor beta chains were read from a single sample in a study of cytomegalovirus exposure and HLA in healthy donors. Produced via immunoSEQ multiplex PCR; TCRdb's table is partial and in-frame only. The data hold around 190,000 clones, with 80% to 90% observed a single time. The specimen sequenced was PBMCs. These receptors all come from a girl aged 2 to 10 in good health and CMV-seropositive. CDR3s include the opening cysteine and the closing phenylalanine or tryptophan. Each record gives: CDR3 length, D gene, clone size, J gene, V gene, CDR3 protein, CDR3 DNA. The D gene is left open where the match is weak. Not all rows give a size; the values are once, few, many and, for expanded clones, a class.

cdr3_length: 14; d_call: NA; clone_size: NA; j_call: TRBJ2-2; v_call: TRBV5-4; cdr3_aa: CASSSGQGAGELFF; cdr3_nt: TGTGCCAGCAGCTCCGGTCAGGGCGCCGGGGAGCTGTTTTTT
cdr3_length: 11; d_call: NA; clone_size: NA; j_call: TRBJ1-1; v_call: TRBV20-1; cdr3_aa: CSARRTSEAFF; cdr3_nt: TGCAGTGCTAGAAGGACAAGTGAAGCTTTCTTT
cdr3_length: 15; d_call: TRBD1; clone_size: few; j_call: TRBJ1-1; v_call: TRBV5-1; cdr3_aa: CASSPGQGVNTEAFF; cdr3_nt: TGCGCCAGCAGCCCCGGACAGGGAGTAAACACTGAAGCTTTCTTT
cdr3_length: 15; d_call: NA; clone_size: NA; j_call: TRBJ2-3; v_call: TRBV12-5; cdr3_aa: CASGLVTGGADTQYF; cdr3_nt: TGTGCTAGTGGTTTGGTAACCGGAGGGGCGGATACGCAGTATTTT
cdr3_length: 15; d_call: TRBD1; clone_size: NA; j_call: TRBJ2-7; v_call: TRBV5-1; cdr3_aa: CASSFSQGALYEQYF; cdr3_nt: TGCGCCAGCAGCTTTTCACAGGGGGCACTCTACGAGCAGTACTTC
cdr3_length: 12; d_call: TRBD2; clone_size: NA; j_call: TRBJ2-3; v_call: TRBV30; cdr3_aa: CAWNLAGTTQYF; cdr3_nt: TGTGCCTGGAATCTAGCGGGGACGACGCAGTATTTT
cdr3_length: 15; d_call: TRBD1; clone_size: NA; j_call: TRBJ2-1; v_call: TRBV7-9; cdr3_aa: CASSFSRTGGNEQFF; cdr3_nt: TGTGCCAGCAGCTTCTCCCGGACAGGGGGCAATGAGCAGTTCTTC
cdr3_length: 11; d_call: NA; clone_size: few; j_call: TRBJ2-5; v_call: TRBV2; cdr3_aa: CASMVGETQYF; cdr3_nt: TGTGCCAGCATGGTCGGGGAGACCCAGTACTTC
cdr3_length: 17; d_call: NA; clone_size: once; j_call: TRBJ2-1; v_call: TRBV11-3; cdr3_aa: CASSSGQTSGRENEQFF; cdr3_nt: TGTGCCAGCAGCTCGGGACAGACGAGCGGGAGAGAAAATGAGCAGTTCTTC
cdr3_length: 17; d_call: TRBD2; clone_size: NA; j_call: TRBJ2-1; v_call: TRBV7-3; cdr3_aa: CASSLSVQTSGLGEQFF; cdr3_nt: TGTGCCAGCAGCTTAAGTGTGCAGACTAGCGGGTTGGGTGAGCAGTTCTTC
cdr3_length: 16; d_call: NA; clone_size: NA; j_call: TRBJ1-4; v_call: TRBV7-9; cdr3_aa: CASSPEPQGLNEKLFF; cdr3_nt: TGTGCCAGCAGCCCCGAACCTCAGGGGCTGAATGAAAAACTGTTTTTT
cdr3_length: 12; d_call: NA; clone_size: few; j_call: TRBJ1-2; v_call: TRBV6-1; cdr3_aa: CASRDSLYGYTF; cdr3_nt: TGTGCCAGCCGTGACAGTCTCTATGGCTACACCTTC
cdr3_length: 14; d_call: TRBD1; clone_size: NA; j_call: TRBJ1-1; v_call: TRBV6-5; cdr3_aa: CASKEEGAGTEAFF; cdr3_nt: TGTGCCAGCAAAGAGGAGGGGGCGGGAACTGAAGCTTTCTTT
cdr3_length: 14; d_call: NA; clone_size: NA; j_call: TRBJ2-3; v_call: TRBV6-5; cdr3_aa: CASTNGEGTDTQYF; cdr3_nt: TGTGCCAGCACCAACGGGGAGGGCACAGATACGCAGTATTTT
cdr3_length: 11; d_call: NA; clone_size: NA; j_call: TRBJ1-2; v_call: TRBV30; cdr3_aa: CASGGAVGYTF; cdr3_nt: TGTGCCTCCGGCGGGGCAGTCGGCTACACCTTC
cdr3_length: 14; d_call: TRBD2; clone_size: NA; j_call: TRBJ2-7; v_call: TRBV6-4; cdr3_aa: CASSELAGAYEQYF; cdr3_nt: TGTGCCAGCAGTGAACTAGCGGGAGCCTACGAGCAGTACTTC
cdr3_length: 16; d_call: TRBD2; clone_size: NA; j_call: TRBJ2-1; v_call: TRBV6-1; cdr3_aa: CASSETGTSGFNEQFF; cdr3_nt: TGTGCCAGCAGTGAAACCGGGACTAGCGGGTTTAATGAGCAGTTCTTC
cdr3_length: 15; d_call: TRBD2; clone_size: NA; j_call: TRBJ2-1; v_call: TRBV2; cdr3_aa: CASSEAAGGPHEQFF; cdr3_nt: TGTGCCAGCAGTGAAGCAGCGGGAGGGCCTCATGAGCAGTTCTTC
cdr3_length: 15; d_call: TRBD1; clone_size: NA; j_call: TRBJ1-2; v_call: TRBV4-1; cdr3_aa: CASSQWDRGFYGYTF; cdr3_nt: TGCGCCAGCAGCCAGTGGGACAGGGGGTTCTATGGCTACACCTTC
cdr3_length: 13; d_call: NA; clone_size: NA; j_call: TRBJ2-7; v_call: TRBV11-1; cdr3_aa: CASSVTGLGEQYF; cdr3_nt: TGTGCCAGCAGCGTAACAGGTTTGGGCGAGCAGTACTTC
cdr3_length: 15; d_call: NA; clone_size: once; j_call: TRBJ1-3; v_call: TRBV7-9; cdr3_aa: CASSLPGSSGNTIYF; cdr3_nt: TGTGCCAGCAGCTTGCCCGGGAGCTCTGGAAACACCATATATTTT
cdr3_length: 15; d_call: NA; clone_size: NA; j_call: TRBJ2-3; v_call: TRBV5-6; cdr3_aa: CASSRDTRLTDTQYF; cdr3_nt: TGTGCCAGCAGCCGGGACACACGCCTCACAGATACGCAGTATTTT
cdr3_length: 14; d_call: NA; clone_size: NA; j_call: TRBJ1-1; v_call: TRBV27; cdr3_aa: CASSFGRENTEAFF; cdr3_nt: TGTGCCAGCAGTTTTGGCAGGGAGAACACTGAAGCTTTCTTT
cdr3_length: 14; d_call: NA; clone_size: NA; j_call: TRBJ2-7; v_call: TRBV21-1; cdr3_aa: CASSKSLRTYEQYF; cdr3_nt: TGTGCCAGCAGCAAATCCCTCAGGACCTACGAGCAGTACTTC
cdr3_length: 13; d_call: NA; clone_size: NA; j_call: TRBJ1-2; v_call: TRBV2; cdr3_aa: CASSEAPRGGYTF; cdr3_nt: TGTGCCAGCAGTGAGGCACCTAGGGGTGGCTACACCTTC
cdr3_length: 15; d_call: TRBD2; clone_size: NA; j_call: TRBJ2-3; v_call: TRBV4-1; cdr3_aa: CASSQGSGGPDTQYF; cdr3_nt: TGCGCCAGCAGCCAAGGTAGCGGGGGACCAGATACGCAGTATTTT
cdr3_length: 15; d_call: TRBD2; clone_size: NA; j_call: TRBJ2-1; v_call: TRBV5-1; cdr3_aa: CASSTTSGSHNEQFF; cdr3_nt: TGCGCCAGCAGCACGACTAGCGGATCTCACAATGAGCAGTTCTTC
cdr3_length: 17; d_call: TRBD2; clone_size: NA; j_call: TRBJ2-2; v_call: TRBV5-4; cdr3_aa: CASSPLAGGLHTGELFF; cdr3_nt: TGTGCCAGCAGCCCCCTAGCGGGAGGCTTGCACACCGGGGAGCTGTTTTTT
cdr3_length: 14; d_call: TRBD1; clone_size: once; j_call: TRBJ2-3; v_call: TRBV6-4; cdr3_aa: CASSDEGQGDTQYF; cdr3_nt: TGTGCCAGCAGTGACGAGGGACAGGGAGATACGCAGTATTTT
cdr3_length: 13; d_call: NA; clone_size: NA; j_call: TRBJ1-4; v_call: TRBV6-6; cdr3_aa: CASSYTEREKLFF; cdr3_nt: TGTGCCAGCAGTTACACCGAGCGTGAAAAACTGTTTTTT
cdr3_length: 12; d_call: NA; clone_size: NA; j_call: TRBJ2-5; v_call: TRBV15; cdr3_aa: CATSRKAETQYF; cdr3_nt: TGTGCCACCAGCAGAAAAGCGGAGACCCAGTACTTC
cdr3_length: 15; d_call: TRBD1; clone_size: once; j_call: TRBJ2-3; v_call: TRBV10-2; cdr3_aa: CASSDTGTGIDTQYF; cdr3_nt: TGCGCCAGCAGCGATACCGGGACAGGGATAGATACGCAGTATTTT
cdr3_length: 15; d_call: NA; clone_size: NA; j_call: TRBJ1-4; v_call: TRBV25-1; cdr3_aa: CASGREGSSNEKLFF; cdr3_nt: TGTGCCAGCGGCCGGGAGGGATCATCTAATGAAAAACTGTTTTTT
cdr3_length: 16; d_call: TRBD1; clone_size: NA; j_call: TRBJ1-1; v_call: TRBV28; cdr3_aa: CASSLLGGAEGTEAFF; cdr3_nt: TGTGCCAGCAGTTTATTAGGGGGCGCAGAGGGGACTGAAGCTTTCTTT
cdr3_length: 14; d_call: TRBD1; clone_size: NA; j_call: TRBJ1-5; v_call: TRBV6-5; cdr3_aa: CASSWDRSNQPQHF; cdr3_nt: TGTGCCAGCAGCTGGGACAGGTCCAATCAGCCCCAGCATTTT
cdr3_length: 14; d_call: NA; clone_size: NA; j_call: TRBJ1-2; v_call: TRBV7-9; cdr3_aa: CASSLAGDGYGYTF; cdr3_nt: TGTGCCAGCAGCTTGGCGGGGGATGGCTATGGCTACACCTTC
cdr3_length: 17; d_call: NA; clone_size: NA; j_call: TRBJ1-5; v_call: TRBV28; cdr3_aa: CASSSPLGGPVNQPQHF; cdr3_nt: TGTGCCAGCAGCTCTCCACTCGGGGGTCCAGTCAATCAGCCCCAGCATTTT
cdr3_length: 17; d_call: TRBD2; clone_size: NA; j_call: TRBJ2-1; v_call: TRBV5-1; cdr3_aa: CASSWLFGGGADNEQFF; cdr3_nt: TGCGCCAGCAGCTGGCTCTTCGGCGGGGGGGCGGACAATGAGCAGTTCTTC
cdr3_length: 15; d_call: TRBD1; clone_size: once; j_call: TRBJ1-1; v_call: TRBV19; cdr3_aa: CASSLEQGRGTEAFF; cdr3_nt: TGTGCCAGTAGTCTAGAACAGGGGAGAGGCACTGAAGCTTTCTTT
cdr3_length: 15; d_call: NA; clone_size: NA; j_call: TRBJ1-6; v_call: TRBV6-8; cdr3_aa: CASSYATARNSPLHF; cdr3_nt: TGTGCCAGCAGTTATGCGACAGCTAGAAATTCACCCCTCCACTTT
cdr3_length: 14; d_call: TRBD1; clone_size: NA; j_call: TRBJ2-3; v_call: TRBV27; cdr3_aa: CASSFDRGFGTQYF; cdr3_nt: TGTGCCAGCAGTTTCGACAGGGGGTTCGGTACGCAGTATTTT
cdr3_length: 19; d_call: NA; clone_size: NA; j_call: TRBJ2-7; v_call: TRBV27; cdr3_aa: CASARSFGLSIPFPYEQYF; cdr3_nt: TGTGCCAGCGCTAGATCTTTTGGACTATCCATCCCCTTCCCCTACGAGCAGTACTTC
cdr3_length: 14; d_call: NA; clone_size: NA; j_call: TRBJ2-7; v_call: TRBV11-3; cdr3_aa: CASSPERDNYEQYF; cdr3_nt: TGTGCCAGCAGCCCAGAAAGGGACAACTACGAGCAGTACTTC
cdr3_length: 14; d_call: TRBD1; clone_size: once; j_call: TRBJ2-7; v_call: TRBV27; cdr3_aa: CASSLVGTEYEQYF; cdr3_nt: TGTGCCAGCAGTTTGGTCGGGACAGAGTACGAGCAGTACTTC
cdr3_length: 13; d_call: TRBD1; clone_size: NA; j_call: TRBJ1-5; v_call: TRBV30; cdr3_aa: CAWSNRGNQPQHF; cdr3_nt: TGTGCCTGGAGTAACAGGGGAAATCAGCCCCAGCATTTT
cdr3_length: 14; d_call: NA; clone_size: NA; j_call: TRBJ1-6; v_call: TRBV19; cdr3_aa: CASRAVGDRSPLHF; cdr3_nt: TGTGCCAGTAGGGCAGTTGGCGACAGGTCACCCCTCCACTTT
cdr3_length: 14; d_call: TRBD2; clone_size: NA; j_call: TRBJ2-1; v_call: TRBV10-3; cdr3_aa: CAISAAGGGNEQFF; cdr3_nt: TGTGCCATCAGTGCGGCGGGGGGAGGGAATGAGCAGTTCTTC
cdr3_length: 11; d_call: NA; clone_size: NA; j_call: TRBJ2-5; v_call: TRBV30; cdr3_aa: CAWSVRETQYF; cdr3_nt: TGTGCCTGGAGTGTCCGAGAGACCCAGTACTTC
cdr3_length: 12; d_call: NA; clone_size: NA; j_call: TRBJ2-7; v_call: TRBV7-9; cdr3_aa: CASSRRNHEQYF; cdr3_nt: TGTGCCAGCAGCCGGAGGAATCACGAGCAGTACTTC
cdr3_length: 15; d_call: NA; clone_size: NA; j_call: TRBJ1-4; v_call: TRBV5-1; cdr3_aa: CASSLNLEVNEKLFF; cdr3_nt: TGCGCCAGCAGCTTGAATCTGGAGGTTAATGAAAAACTGTTTTTT